This TCR beta chain was recovered during a study of CD8+CD57+ T cells in acquired aplastic anemia. As for the study in general: CD4+ and CD8+ cells, once sorted, gave DNA averaging approximately 3.4 ug. Study-wide findings and caveats: Researchers report that 25 to 35 CD8+ CDR3 sequences appeared in both patients and controls.

Profiling that covered TCR beta VDJ and CDR3 relied on genomic DNA as its template. From the reads, TCRdb called clonotypes with MiXCR, one entry per CDR3 protein. The sample shows 220,000 or so distinct CDR3 sequences, less than 75% of them seen only once. After removal of 3 bases from V and 2 bases from J, the junction contained 5 bases not matched to a gene. Germline CDR1 DFQATT, CDR2 SNEGSKA (reference sequence). This CDR3 spans 14 amino acids. Flow cytometry had shown expanded CD8+CD57+ cells in the patients chosen for sequencing. Each patient gave a blood sample that was collected before any therapy had been received. This clonotype was seen only a few times. The antigen is not known.

The clonotype comes from a human donor with aplastic anemia. The chain links TRBV20-1 to TRBJ2-7; 9 bases align to TRBD2. The sample taken for sequencing was sorted CD4+, CD8+, or CD8+CD57+ T cells (not recorded which) from PBMCs. The CDR3 coding sequence is TGCAGTGCTAGGGGGCGGGGGGGCCCCTACGAGCAGTACTTC. This translates into CSARGRGGPYEQYF.